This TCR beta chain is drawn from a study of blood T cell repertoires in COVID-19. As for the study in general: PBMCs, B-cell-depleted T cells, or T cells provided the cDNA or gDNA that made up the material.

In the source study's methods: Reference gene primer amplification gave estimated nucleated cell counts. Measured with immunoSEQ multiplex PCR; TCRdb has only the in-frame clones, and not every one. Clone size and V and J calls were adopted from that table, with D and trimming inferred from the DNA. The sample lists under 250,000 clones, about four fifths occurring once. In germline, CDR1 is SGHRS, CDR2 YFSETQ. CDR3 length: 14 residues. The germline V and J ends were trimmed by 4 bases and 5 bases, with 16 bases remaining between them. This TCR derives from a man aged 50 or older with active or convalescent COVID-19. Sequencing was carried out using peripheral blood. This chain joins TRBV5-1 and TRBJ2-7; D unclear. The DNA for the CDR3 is TGCGCCAGCAGCCCTGTTGCCGCGCCGGACGAGCAGTACTTC. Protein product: CASSPVAAPDEQYF. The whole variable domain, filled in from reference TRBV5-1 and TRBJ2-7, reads KAGVTQTPRYLIKTRGQQVTLSCSPISGHRSVSWYQQTPGQGLQFLFEYFSETQRNKGNFPGRFSGRQFSNSRSEMNVSTLELGDSALYLCASSPVAAPDEQYFGPGTRLTVT.